These 9 T cell receptor beta chains share one sample of origin, sequenced in a study of cytomegalovirus exposure and HLA in healthy donors. PCR primers comprised 60 Vbeta and 13 Jbeta primers. Some clones are missing from TCRdb's copy, which holds only in-frame ones; the method was immunoSEQ multiplex PCR. This sample has 200,000 or so clones, with about 84% found just once. The sample was PBMCs. Every receptor here comes from a human donor in good health.

Only one count was recorded for this clone. The genes are TRBV7-8 and TRBJ2-7, with 7 bases aligning to TRBD2. CDR1 and CDR2 (germline): SGHVS, FQNEAQ. CDR3 length: 16 residues. Trimming removed 0 bases from V and 1 base from J; junction bases left unmatched: 6. The CDR3 nucleotides read TGTGCCAGCAGCTTAGCGTCGGGAGGTGTTTCCTACGAGCAGTACTTC. Amino acid sequence: CASSLASGGVSYEQYF.

The V and J genes are TRBV19 and TRBJ1-5, with TRBD1 identical over 11 bases. The CDR3 is 16 amino acids. The V segment lost 6 bases and the J segment 9 bases; nucleotides outside the gene matches: 13. Germline CDR1 and CDR2: LNHDA and SQIVND (reference sequence). In nucleotides, the CDR3 is TGTGCCAGTAGCGGCCGGGACAGGGGGTTCTCCGGGCCCCAGCATTTT. Its translation is CASSGRDRGFSGPQHF.

The rearrangement joins TRBV12-5 to TRBJ2-3; 9 nucleotides agree with TRBD2. From germline, CDR1 is LGHNT and CDR2 FRNRAP. The CDR3 extends over 17 amino acids. The junction had 6 bases not matched to a gene; V was cut back by 1 base and J by 1 base. This chain's CDR3 is CASGLALKREGTDTQYF. The CDR3 DNA reads TGTGCTAGTGGTTTGGCGCTTAAGCGGGAGGGCACAGATACGCAGTATTTT.

The chain links TRBV27 to TRBJ2-1; 10 bases agree with TRBD1. The CDR3 contains 15 residues. Trimming cost V 6 bases and J 9 bases; bases outside gene matches: 11. Germline lookup yields CDR1 MNHEY and CDR2 SMNVEV (reference sequence). This CDR3 reads CASSPVFRTGGEQFF. DNA of the CDR3: TGTGCCAGCAGCCCCGTGTTCCGGACAGGGGGTGAGCAGTTCTTC.

The chain employs TRBV7-9 and TRBJ1-5, with D unclear. Trimming removed 3 bases at V and 7 bases at J, with 13 bases between. Per germline, CDR1 SEHNR and CDR2 FQNEAQ (reference sequence). This CDR3 has 14 residues. Written as DNA, the CDR3 is TGTGCCAGCAGCTTCGGCCCTGAGCGGCAGCCCCAGCATTTT. Its protein is CASSFGPERQPQHF.

The CDR3, as DNA: TGTGCCAGCAGTGGCCTGGACAGGAACACTGAAGCTTTCTTT. It yields the protein CASSGLDRNTEAFF. V usage is TRBV2 and J usage is TRBJ1-1, with a weak D call TRBD1 (6 bases). The CDR3 totals 14 residues. Between the trimmed V and J ends, which lost 4 bases and 1 base, there was a span of 10 bases. Per the germline V gene, CDR1 is SNHLY and CDR2 is FYNNEI. The entire variable domain, with the rest obtained from reference TRBV2 and TRBJ1-1, is as follows: EPEVTQTPSHQVTQMGQEVILRCVPISNHLYFYWYRQILGQKVEFLVSFYNNEISEKSEIFDDQFSVERPDGSNFTLKIRSTKLEDSAMYFCASSGLDRNTEAFFGQGTRLTVV.

This chain links TRBV19 with TRBJ2-7; 9 bases match TRBD1. The CDR3 extends over 13 amino acids. Per the germline V gene, CDR1 is LNHDA and CDR2 is SQIVND (reference sequence). Trimming took 6 bases from V and 4 from J; bases not matched to a gene: 4. The CDR3, as DNA: TGTGCCAGTAGAAACAGGGGGCATTACGAGCAGTACTTC. It translates to CASRNRGHYEQYF.

The V gene is TRBV15, the J gene TRBJ2-5; 13 nucleotides align to TRBD2. The tail of the sequence fits TRBJ2-7 better, so the J call may be wrong. The germline CDR1 and CDR2 sequences are LNHNV and YYDKDF (reference sequence). The CDR3 runs 16 residues. The DNA of the CDR3 is TGTGCCACCAAACCAGATGGACTAGCGGGAGTCCACGAGCAGTACTTC. Protein product: CATKPDGLAGVHEQYF.

This chain connects TRBV27 to TRBJ2-5, with 10 nucleotides matching TRBD1. The length of the CDR3 is 14 residues. Germline values: CDR1 MNHEY, CDR2 SMNVEV (reference sequence). V was pared by 6 bases and J by 3 bases, with 4 bases of the junction left unmatched. CDR3 sequence: CASSPGQGKETQYF. DNA of the CDR3: TGTGCCAGCAGCCCGGGACAGGGGAAAGAGACCCAGTACTTC.